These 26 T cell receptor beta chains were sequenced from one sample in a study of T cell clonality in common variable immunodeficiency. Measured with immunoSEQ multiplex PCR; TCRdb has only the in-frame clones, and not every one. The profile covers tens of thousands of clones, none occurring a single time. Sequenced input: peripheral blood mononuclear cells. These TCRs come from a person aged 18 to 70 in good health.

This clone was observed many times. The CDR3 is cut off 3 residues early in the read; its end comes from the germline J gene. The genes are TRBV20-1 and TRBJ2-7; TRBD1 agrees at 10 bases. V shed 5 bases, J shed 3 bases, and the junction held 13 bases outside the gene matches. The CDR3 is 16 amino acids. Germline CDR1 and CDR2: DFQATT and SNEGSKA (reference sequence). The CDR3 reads CSASRGGQGSHYEQYF. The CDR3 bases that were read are TGCAGTGCTTCCCGAGGGGGACAGGGGAGCCACTACGAG.

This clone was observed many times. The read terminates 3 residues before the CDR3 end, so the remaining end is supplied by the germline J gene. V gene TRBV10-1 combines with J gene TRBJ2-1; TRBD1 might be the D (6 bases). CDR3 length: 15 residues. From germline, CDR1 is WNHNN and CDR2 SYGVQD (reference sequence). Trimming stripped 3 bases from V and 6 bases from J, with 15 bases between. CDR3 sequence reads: CASSDRDTDFNEQFF. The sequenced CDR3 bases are TGCGCCAGCAGTGACCGGGACACCGACTTCAATGAG.

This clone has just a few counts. The CDR3 here is CASSPPAGRGSEQYF. The sequenced part of the CDR3 DNA is TGTGCCAGCTCACCGCCGGCCGGGAGGGGGTCCGAG. This sequence joins TRBV18 and TRBJ2-7, with 8 bases lining up with TRBD2. The read terminates 3 residues ahead of where the CDR3 ends, so the germline J gene completes it. Losses at the gene ends were 3 bases for V and 6 bases for J; bases not matched to a gene: 10. This CDR3 region has 15 residues. Per the germline V gene, CDR1 is KGHSH and CDR2 is LQKENI.

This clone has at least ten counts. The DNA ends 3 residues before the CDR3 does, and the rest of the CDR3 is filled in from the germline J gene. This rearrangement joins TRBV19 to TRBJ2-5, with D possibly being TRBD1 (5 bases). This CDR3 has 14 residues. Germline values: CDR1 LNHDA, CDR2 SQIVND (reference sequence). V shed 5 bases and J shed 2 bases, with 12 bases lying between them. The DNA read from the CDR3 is TGTGCCAGTAGTCGGATCAGGGATCAAGAGACC. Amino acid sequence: CASSRIRDQET. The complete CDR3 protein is CASSRIRDQETQYF.

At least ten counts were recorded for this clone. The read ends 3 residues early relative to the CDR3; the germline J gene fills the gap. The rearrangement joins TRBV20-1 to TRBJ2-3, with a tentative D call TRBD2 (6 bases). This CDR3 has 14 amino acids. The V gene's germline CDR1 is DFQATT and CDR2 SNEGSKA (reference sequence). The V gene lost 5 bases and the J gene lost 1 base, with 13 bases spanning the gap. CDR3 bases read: TGCAGTGCTCATAGCGGTTACGGCACAGATACG. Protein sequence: CSAHSGYGTDT. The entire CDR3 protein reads CSAHSGYGTDTQYF.

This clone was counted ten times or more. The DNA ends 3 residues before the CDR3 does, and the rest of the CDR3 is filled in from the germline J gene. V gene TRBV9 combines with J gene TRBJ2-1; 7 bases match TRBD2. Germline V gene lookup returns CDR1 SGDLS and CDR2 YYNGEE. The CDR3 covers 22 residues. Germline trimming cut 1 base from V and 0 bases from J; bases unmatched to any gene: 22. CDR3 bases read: TGTGCCAGCAGCGTACGAACTGGGGCTAGCGGTTCCTACTTTGACTCCTACAATGAG. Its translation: CASSVRTGASGSYFDSYNE. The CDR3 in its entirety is CASSVRTGASGSYFDSYNEQFF.

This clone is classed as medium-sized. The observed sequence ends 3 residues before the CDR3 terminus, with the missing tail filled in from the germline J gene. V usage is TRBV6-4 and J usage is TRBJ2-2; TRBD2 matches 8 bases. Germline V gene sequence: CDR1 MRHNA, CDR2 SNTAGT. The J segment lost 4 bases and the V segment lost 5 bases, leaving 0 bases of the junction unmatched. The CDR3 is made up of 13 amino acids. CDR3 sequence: CASSSGSTGELFF. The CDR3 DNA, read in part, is TGTGCCAGCAGTAGCGGGAGCACCGGGGAG.

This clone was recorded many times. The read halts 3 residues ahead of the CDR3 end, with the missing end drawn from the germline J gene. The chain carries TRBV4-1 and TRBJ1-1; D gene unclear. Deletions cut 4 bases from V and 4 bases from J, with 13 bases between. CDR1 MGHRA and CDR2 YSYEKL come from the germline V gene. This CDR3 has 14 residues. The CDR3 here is CASSPEQFSTEAFF. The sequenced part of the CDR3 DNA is TGCGCCAGCAGCCCCGAACAGTTTAGCACTGAA.

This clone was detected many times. The CDR3 here is CASTLGLAEYNEQFF. The part of the CDR3 DNA that was read is TGTGCCAGCACCCTGGGACTAGCGGAATACAATGAG. This rearrangement joins TRBV12-3 or TRBV12-4 to TRBJ2-1, with 11 bases matching TRBD2. The sequenced fragment ends 3 residues before the CDR3 boundary, so the rest is inferred from the germline J gene. CDR3 length: 15 residues. V lost 7 bases, J lost 4 bases, and 6 bases stayed unmatched.

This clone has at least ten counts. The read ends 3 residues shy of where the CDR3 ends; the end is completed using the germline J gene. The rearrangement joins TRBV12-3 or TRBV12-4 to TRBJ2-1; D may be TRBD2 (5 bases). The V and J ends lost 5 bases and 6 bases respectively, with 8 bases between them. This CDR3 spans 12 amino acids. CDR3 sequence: CASSARGNEQFF. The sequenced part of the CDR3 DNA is TGTGCCAGCAGTGCCCGGGGCAATGAG.

The CDR3 reads CASSREGAGAYEQYF. CDR3 bases read: TGTGCCAGCAGCCGCGAGGGGGCAGGAGCCTACGAG. The rearrangement links TRBV7-8 to TRBJ2-7, with 7 bases lining up with TRBD1. The observed sequence ends 3 residues before the CDR3 terminus, with the missing tail filled in from the germline J gene. This CDR3 has 15 residues. With V trimmed by 5 bases and J by 2 bases, 9 bases remained unmatched. Germline V gene data show CDR1 as SGHVS and CDR2 as FQNEAQ. Full variable domain (missing parts from reference TRBV7-8 and TRBJ2-7): GAGVSQSPRYKVAKRGQDVALRCDPISGHVSLFWYQQALGQGPEFLTYFQNEAQLDKSGLPSDRFFAERPEGSVSTLKIQRTQQEDSAVYLCASSREGAGAYEQYFGPGTRLTVT.

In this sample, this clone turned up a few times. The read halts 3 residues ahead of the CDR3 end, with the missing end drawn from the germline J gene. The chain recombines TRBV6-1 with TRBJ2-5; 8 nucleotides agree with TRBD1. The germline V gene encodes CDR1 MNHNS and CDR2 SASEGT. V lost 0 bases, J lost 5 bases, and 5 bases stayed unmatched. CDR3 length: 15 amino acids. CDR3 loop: CASSEAQGAGETQYF. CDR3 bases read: TGTGCCAGCAGTGAAGCGCAGGGGGCGGGGGAGACC.

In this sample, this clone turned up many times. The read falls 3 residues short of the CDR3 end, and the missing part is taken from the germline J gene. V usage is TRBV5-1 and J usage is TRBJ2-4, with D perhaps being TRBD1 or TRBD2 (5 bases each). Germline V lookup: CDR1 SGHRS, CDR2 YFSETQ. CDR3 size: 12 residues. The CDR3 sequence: CATGQGVNIQYF. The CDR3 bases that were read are TGCGCGACCGGGCAGGGAGTCAACATT.

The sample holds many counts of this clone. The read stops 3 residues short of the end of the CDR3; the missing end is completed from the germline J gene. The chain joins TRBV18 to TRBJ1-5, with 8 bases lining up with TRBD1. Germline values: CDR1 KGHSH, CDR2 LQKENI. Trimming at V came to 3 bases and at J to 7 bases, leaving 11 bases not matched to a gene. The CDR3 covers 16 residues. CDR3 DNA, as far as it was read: TGTGCCAGCTCACCCCCGGGACAGGCCGTAGGACAGCCC. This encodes CASSPPGQAVGQP. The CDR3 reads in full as CASSPPGQAVGQPQHF.

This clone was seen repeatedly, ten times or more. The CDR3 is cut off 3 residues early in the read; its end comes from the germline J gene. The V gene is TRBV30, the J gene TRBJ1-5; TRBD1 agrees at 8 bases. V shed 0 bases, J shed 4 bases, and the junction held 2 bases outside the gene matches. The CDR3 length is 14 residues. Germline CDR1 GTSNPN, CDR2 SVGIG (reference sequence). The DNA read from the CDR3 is TGTGCCTGGAGTGTAGGGACAGGTAATCAGCCC. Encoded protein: CAWSVGTGNQP. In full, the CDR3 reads CAWSVGTGNQPQHF.

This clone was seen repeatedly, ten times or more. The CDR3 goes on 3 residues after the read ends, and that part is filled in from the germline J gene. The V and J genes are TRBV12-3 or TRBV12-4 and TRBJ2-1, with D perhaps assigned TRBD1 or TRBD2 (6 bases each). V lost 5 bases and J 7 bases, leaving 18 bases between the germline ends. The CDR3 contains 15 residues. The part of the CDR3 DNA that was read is TGTGCCAGCAGTACTCTCGGAGGGGGAGTAAATGAG. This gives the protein CASSTLGGGVNE. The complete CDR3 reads CASSTLGGGVNEQFF.

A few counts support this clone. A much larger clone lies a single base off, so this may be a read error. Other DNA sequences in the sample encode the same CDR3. CDR3 sequence reads: CASSQGARSGNTIYF. The sequenced part of the CDR3 DNA is TGTGCCAGCAGCCAGGGGGCTCGCTCTGGAAACACA. V and J are TRBV7-2 and TRBJ1-3, with 8 bases identical to TRBD1. The read stops 3 residues short of the end of the CDR3; the missing end is completed from the germline J gene. Germline V gives CDR1 SGHTA, CDR2 FQGNSA. The CDR3 has 15 residues.

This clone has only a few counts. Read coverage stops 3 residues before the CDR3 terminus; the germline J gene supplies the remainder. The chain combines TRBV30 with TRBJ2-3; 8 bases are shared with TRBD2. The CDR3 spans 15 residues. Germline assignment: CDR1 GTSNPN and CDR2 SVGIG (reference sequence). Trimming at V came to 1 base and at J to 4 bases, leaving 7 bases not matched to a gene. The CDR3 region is CAWSEAGGAADTQYF. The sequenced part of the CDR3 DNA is TGTGCCTGGAGTGAGGCGGGAGGCGCCGCAGATACG. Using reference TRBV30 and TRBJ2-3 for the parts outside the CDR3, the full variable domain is SQTIHQWPATLVQPVGSPLSLECTVEGTSNPNLYWYRQAAGRGLQLLFYSVGIGQISSEVPQNLSASRPQDRQFILSSKKLLLSDSGFYLCAWSEAGGAADTQYFGPGTRLTVL.

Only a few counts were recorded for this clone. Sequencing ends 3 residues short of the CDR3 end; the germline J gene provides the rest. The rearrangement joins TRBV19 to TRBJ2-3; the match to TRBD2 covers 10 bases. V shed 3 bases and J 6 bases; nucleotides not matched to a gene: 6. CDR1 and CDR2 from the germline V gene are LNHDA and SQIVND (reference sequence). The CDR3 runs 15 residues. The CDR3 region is CASSISGRGPDTQYF. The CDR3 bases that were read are TGTGCCAGTAGTATCAGCGGGAGGGGACCGGATACG.

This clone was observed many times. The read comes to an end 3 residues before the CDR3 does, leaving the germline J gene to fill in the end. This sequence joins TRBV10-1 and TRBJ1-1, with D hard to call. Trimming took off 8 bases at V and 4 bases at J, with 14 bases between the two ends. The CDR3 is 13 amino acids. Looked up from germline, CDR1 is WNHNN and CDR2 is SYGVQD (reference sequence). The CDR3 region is CASPFTRGTEAFF. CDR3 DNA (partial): TGCGCCAGCCCCTTTACTCGGGGCACTGAA.

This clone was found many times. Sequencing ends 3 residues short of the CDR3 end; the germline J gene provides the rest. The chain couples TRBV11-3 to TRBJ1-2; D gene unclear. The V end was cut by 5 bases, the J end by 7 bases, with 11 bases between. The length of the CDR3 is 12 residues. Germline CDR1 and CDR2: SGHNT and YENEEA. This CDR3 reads CASSPFSSGYTF. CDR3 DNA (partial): TGTGCCAGCAGCCCCTTTAGCAGTGGC.

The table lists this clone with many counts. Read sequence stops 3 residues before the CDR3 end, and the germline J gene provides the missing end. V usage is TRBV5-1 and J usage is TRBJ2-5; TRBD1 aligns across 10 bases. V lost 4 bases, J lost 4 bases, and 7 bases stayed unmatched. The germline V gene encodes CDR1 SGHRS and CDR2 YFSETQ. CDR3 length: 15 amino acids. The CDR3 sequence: CASSPRGDRGETQYF. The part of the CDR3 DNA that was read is TGCGCCAGCAGCCCCCGGGGGGACAGGGGAGAGACC. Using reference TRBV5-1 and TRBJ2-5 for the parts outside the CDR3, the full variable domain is KAGVTQTPRYLIKTRGQQVTLSCSPISGHRSVSWYQQTPGQGLQFLFEYFSETQRNKGNFPGRFSGRQFSNSRSEMNVSTLELGDSALYLCASSPRGDRGETQYFGPGTRLLVL.

The DNA read from the CDR3 is TGTGCCAGCTCACCAATGGCTGTGGCGGGGGACTATGGT. Protein sequence: CASSPMAVAGDYG. From start to end, the CDR3 is CASSPMAVAGDYGQYF. The chain carries TRBV18 and TRBJ2-4; 7 bases align to TRBD2. The read finishes 3 residues shy of the CDR3 end, and the germline J gene is used to complete it. The CDR3 totals 16 residues. Germline V gene sequence: CDR1 KGHSH, CDR2 LQKENI.

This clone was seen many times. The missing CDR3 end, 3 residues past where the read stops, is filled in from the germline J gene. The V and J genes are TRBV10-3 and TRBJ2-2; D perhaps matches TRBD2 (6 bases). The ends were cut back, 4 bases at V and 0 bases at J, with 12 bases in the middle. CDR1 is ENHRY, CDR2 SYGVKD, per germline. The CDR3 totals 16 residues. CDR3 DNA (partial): TGTGCCATCAGTGTTTCGGGGGAGACGAACACCGGGGAG. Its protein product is CAISVSGETNTGE. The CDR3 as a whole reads CAISVSGETNTGELFF.

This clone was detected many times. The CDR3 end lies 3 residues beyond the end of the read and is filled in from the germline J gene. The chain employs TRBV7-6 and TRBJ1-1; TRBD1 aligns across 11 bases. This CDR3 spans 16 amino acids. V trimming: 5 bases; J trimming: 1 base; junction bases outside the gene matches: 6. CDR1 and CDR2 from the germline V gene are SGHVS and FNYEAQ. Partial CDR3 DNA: TGTGCCAGCAGCCGCCCCGGGACAGGGGGGAACACTGAA. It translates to CASSRPGTGGNTE. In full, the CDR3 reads CASSRPGTGGNTEAFF.

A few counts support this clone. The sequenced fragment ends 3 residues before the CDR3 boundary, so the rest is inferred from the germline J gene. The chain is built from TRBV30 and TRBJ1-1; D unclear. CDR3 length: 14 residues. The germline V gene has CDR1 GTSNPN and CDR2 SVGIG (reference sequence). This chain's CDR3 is CAWRLAGGPKTAFF. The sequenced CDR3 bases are TGTGCCTGGAGGCTAGCGGGAGGGCCTAAGACC.